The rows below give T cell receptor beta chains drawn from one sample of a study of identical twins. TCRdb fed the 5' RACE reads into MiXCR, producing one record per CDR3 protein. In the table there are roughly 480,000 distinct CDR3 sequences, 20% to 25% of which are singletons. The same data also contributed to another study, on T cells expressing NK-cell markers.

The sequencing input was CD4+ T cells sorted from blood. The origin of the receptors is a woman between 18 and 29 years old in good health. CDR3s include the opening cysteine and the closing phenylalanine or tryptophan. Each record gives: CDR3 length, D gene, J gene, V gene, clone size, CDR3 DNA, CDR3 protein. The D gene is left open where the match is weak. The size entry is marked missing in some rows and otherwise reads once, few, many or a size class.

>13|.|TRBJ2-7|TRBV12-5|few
TGTGCTAGTGGTATGGACAGCAAATACGAGCAGTACTTC
CASGMDSKYEQYF
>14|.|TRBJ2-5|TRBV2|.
TGTGCCAGCAGGGGTTCTCGCGGGTGGGAGACCCAGTACTTC
CASRGSRGWETQYF
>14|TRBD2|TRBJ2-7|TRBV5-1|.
TGCGCCAGCACCCGGGCTAGCGGGGGCCACGAGCAGTACTTC
CASTRASGGHEQYF
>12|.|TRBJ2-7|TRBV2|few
TGTGCCAGCAGTGTGGGTCCCTACGAGCAGTACTTC
CASSVGPYEQYF
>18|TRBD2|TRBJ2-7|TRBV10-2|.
TGCGCCAGCAGTAGCGGGAGGGCCGACGAAAAGGTACTTTACCTTGAGTACTTC
CASSSGRADEKVLYLEYF
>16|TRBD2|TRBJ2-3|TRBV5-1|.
TGCGCCAGCAGCCCCAGGAGGACTAGCGGGGCAGATACGCAGTATTTT
CASSPRRTSGADTQYF
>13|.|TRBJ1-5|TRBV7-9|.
TGTGCCAGCAGAGGGCCAGCAGGTCAGCCCCAGCATTTT
CASRGPAGQPQHF
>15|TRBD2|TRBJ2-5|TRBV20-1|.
TGCAGTGCTAGAGAGGATACTAGCGGCAGAGAGACCCAGTACTTC
CSAREDTSGRETQYF
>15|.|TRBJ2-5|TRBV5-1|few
TGCGCCAGCAGCTTACGCTGGGGAACCCAAGAGACCCAGTACTTC
CASSLRWGTQETQYF
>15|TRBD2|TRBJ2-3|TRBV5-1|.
TGCGCCAGCAGCTTGAAGGGACTAACCACAGATACGCAGTATTTT
CASSLKGLTTDTQYF
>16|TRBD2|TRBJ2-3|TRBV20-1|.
TGCAGTGCCGTAATTCTAGCGGGAGGGCGCGCAGATACGCAGTATTTT
CSAVILAGGRADTQYF
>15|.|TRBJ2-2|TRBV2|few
TGTGCCAGCACTAAGGAGGGGGCGAGGACCGGGGAGCTGTTTTTT
CASTKEGARTGELFF
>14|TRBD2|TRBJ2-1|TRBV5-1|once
TGCGCCAGCACCACTAGCGGGAGGGTTAATGAGCAGTTCTTC
CASTTSGRVNEQFF
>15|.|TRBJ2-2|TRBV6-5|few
TGTGCCAGCAGTTACGAGGGCCCCCTCAGGGGGGAGCTGTTTTTT
CASSYEGPLRGELFF
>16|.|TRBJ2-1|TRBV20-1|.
TGCAGTGCTAGAGATCTCTTTCGGGGGGCCAACAATGAGCAGTTCTTC
CSARDLFRGANNEQFF
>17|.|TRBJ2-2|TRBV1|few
TGCACCAGCAGCCAAGATCTGACAGGGCCGAACACCGGGGAGCTGTTTTTT
CTSSQDLTGPNTGELFF
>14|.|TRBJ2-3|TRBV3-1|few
TGTGCCAGCAGCCAACGTGGTGGTGGCGATACGCAGTATTTT
CASSQRGGGDTQYF
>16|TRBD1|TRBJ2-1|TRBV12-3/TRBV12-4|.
TGTGCCAGCAGTTTTGCGAAGGGGGCTCTTTACAATGAGCAGTTCTTC
CASSFAKGALYNEQFF
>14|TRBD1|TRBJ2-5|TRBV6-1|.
TGTGCCAGCAGGGGGACAGCTCTACAAGAGACCCAGTACTTC
CASRGTALQETQYF
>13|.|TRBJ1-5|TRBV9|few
TGTGCCAGCAGCCCAAGACCGGATCAGCCCCAGCATTTT
CASSPRPDQPQHF
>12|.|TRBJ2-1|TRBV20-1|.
TGCAGTGCTAGAGGGGACCACAATGAGCAGTTCTTC
CSARGDHNEQFF
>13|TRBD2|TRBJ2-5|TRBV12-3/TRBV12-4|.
TGTGCCAGTCGGACTAGCGCTTGGGAGACCCAGTACTTC
CASRTSAWETQYF
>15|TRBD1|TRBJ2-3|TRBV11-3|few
TGTGCCAGCACTTCCGGGACAGCAAGGACAGATACGCAGTATTTT
CASTSGTARTDTQYF
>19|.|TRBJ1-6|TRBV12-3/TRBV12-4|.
TGTGCCAGCAGGGGAACAGGGATGGGTTCCAGCTCCTATAATTCACCCCTCCACTTT
CASRGTGMGSSSYNSPLHF
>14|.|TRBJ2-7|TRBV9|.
TGTGCCAGCAGCGTAGAGGCAGGGTCCTACGAGCAGTACTTC
CASSVEAGSYEQYF
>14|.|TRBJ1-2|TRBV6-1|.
TGTGCCAGCAGTGGGGGAAACTACAACTATGGCTACACCTTC
CASSGGNYNYGYTF
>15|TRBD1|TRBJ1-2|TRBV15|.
TGTGCCACCAGCAGAACCGGGACAGGGACCTATGGCTACACCTTC
CATSRTGTGTYGYTF
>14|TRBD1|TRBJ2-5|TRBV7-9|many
TGTGCCAGCAGCCGTGACAGGGGCCAAGAGACCCAGTACTTC
CASSRDRGQETQYF
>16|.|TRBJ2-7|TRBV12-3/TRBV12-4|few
TGTGCCAGCAGTACAAGACAGGGAGGTTTAACCTACGAGCAGTACTTC
CASSTRQGGLTYEQYF
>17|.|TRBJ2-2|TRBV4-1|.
TGCGCCAGCAGCCAAGATTCAGGAGGCTCACACACCGGGGAGCTGTTTTTT
CASSQDSGGSHTGELFF
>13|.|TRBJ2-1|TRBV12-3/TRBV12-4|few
TGTGCCAGCAGTTTTGGTGTTGTCAATGAGCAGTTCTTC
CASSFGVVNEQFF
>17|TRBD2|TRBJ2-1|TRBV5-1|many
TGCGCCAGCAGCTCCGGCACGGGTAGCGGGGGTTACAATGAGCAGTTCTTC
CASSSGTGSGGYNEQFF
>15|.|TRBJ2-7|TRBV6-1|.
TGTGCCAGCAGACCAGGGACGCAAGGGCCTCTCGAGCAGTACTTC
CASRPGTQGPLEQYF
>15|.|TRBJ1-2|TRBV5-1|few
TGCGCCAGCAGCTTGGGGATGTCAGCCAACTATGGCTACACCTTC
CASSLGMSANYGYTF
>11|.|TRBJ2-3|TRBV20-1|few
TGCAGTGCTAGCATCACAGATACGCAGTATTTT
CSASITDTQYF
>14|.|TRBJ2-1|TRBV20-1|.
TGCAGTGCTAGAGAGTACAGGGCCCACAATGAGCAGTTCTTC
CSAREYRAHNEQFF
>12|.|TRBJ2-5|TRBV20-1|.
TGCAGTGCTAGAGCCCAGGGCGAGACCCAGTACTTC
CSARAQGETQYF
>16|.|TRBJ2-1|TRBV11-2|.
TGTGCCAGCACCCTTAAACCGGTAATACAGAAAGGTGAGCAGTTCTTC
CASTLKPVIQKGEQFF
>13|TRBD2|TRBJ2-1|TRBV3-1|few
TGTGCCAGCAGCCAAATGGGAGGGAATGAGCAGTTCTTC
CASSQMGGNEQFF
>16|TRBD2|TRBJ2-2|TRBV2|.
TGTGCCAGCAGTGGAGCGGGGGGGCCTCCCACCGGGGAGCTGTTTTTT
CASSGAGGPPTGELFF
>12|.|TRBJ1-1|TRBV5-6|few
TGTGCCAGCAGCGTGCGCAGGGTTGAAGCTTTCTTT
CASSVRRVEAFF
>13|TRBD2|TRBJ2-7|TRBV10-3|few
TGTGCCATCAGTCCCGGACTAGCGCTTGAGCAGTACTTC
CAISPGLALEQYF
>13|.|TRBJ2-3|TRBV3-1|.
TGTGCCAGCAGCCAAATCCTGGTGGGGCCGCAGTATTTT
CASSQILVGPQYF
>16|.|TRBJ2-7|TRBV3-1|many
TGTGCCAGCAGCCGCTTCTGGACGGGGAGCTCCTACGAGCAGTACTTC
CASSRFWTGSSYEQYF
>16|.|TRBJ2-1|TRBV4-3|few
TGCGCCAGCAGCCAAGGCTCTGGGGGCGACTACAATGAGCAGTTCTTC
CASSQGSGGDYNEQFF
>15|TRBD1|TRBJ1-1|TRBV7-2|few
TGTGCCAGCAGCTTGATGGGACAGATGAACACTGAAGCTTTCTTT
CASSLMGQMNTEAFF
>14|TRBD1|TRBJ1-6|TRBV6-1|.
TGTGCCAGCAGCCCCGGGACAGGGGGTTCACCCCTCCACTTT
CASSPGTGGSPLHF
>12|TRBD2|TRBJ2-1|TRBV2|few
TGTGCCAGCGCGGGGGATTACAATGAGCAGTTCTTC
CASAGDYNEQFF
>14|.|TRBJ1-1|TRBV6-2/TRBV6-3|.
TGTGCCAGCAGTTACGTCACAGGGTCTACTGAAGCTTTCTTT
CASSYVTGSTEAFF
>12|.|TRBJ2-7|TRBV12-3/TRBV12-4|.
TGTGCCAGCAGCCAAGAACTCGACGAGCAGTACTTC
CASSQELDEQYF
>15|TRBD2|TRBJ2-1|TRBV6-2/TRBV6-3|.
TGTGCCAGCAGACAATTTAGCGGGAGGGCGGATGAGCAGTTCTTC
CASRQFSGRADEQFF
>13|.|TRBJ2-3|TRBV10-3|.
TGTGCCATCAGTGAGCCTGCGACTGATACGCAGTATTTT
CAISEPATDTQYF
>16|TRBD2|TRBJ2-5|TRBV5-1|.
TGCGCCAGCAGCCGACTAGCGGGGGGGCAGGAAGAGACCCAGTACTTC
CASSRLAGGQEETQYF
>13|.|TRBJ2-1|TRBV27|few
TGTGCCAGCCCTCCGGAGGGTACGGATGAGCAGTTCTTC
CASPPEGTDEQFF
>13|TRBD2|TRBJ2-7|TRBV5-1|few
TGCGCCAGCAGCTCCCCCGGGGGGTACGAGCAGTACTTC
CASSSPGGYEQYF
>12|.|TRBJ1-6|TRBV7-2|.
TGTGCCAGCAGTACTTCAAATTCACCCCTCCACTTT
CASSTSNSPLHF
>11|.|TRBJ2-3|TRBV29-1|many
TGCAGCGGCAAGGGGGGAGATACGCAGTATTTT
CSGKGGDTQYF
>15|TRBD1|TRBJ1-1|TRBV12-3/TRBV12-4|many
TGTGCCAGCAGTTCAGGGGGACAGGTGAACACTGAAGCTTTCTTT
CASSSGGQVNTEAFF